Below are 7 T cell receptor beta chains sequenced from a single sample in a study of cytomegalovirus exposure and HLA in healthy donors (dated by TCRdb to the late 2010s). The library was generated by the immunoSEQ multiplex PCR assay. For the multiplex PCR, a mixture combining 60 forward primers for TCR Vbeta segments and 13 reverse primers for TCR Jbeta segments was used. TCRdb carries this immuneACCESS record with in-frame sequences only. Its versions omit some clonotypes, under half of them owing to an unresolved V gene in the studies checked, with the rest unexplained. The sample table contains 180,000 or so clones; only one count was recorded for about 79% of them. The ten largest clones capture about 14% of the sample. The sequencing input was PBMCs. These receptor sequences come from a man aged 45 to 65 in good health and CMV-seropositive.

This clone was recorded only once. J is TRBJ1-2 and V is TRBV7-2, with 7 bases that match TRBD1. The length of the CDR3 is 15 residues. The germline V gene has CDR1 SGHTA and CDR2 FQGNSA. After removal of 5 bases from V and 5 bases from J, the junction contained 11 bases not matched to a gene. The CDR3 protein is CASSLSWTGAYGYTF. The CDR3 nucleotides read TGTGCCAGCAGCCTAAGTTGGACAGGTGCTTATGGCTACACCTTC.

The genes are TRBV5-1 and TRBJ2-7, with a possible D match to TRBD1 (5 bases). CDR1 and CDR2 from the germline V gene are SGHRS and YFSETQ. The CDR3 extends over 15 amino acids. This CDR3 reads CGKSKGADSSYEQYV. The CDR3 DNA reads as TGCGGAAAATCTAAAGGGGCAGACAGCTCCTACGAGCAGTACGTC.

In this sample, this clone turned up once. This sequence joins TRBV4-1 and TRBJ2-5; the match to TRBD2 covers 11 bases. Germline V lookup: CDR1 MGHRA, CDR2 YSYEKL. CDR3 size: 16 residues. After removal of 1 base from V and 4 bases from J, the junction contained 5 bases not matched to a gene. The CDR3 DNA reads as TGCGCCAGCAGCCAAGGGGCTAGCGGGGGGCCAGAGACCCAGTACTTC. This encodes CASSQGASGGPETQYF.

The V gene is TRBV6-5, the J gene TRBJ1-1, with 7 bases matching TRBD1. After removal of 7 bases from V and 1 base from J, the junction contained 6 bases not matched to a gene. The CDR3 consists of 14 residues. The V gene's germline CDR1 is MNHEY and CDR2 SVGAGI. The CDR3 loop is CASTRRQGNTEAFF. CDR3 nucleotide sequence: TGTGCCAGCACCAGAAGACAGGGGAACACTGAAGCTTTCTTT.

This clone was seen a handful of times. This chain uses TRBV7-2 with TRBJ2-5, with D tentatively TRBD2 (6 bases). Gene TRBJ2-7 matches the end of the DNA better, so the J call may be wrong. Germline CDR1 and CDR2: SGHTA and FQGNSA. The CDR3 runs to 15 residues. The chain's CDR3 is CASSGRNNNNYEQYF. The CDR3 DNA is TGTGCCAGCAGTGGGAGGAACAATAACAACTACGAGCAGTACTTC.

V is TRBV7-6 and J is TRBJ2-1, with 8 bases that match TRBD2. Germline V lookup: CDR1 SGHVS, CDR2 FNYEAQ. Trimming at V came to 4 bases and at J to 9 bases, leaving 11 bases not matched to a gene. The CDR3 length is 15 residues. This CDR3 is CASSSGGSSSSEQFF. Here the CDR3 DNA reads TGTGCCAGCAGCTCGGGGGGGTCCTCTTCGAGTGAGCAGTTCTTC.

CDR3 coding DNA: TGTGCCAGCAGTACAGTCTATGGCTACACCTTC. Its translation is CASSTVYGYTF. The V and J genes are TRBV28 and TRBJ1-2; D is uncertain. The CDR3 loop spans 11 amino acids. Trimming stripped 5 bases from V and 4 bases from J, with 5 bases between. CDR1 and CDR2 (germline): MDHEN, SYDVKM.